This TCR beta chain is from a study of blood T cell repertoires in COVID-19. Study context: Sources were T cells, B-cell-depleted T cells, or PBMCs; the material itself was cDNA or gDNA.

V lost 3 bases and J 3 bases, leaving 9 bases between the germline ends. The CDR3 loop spans 15 amino acids. Germline lookup yields CDR1 MNHEY and CDR2 SMNVEV (reference sequence). In the original processing: Amplification of reference gene primers provided the estimated nucleated cell counts. Repertoires were generated with immunoSEQ multiplex PCR, while TCRdb's copy carries only in-frame clones and drops some. That table gives V, J and clone size, and the DNA gave D and trimming. The data contain under 150,000 clones, about 80% of them singletons. The sequencing sample was made of peripheral blood. This TCR was recovered from a woman aged 35 to 49 with acute or convalescent COVID-19. This chain uses TRBV27 with TRBJ1-6; a weak D match, TRBD1 (6 bases). The CDR3 DNA reads TGTGCCAGCAGTTTCCGGGACAACTATAATTCACCCCTCCACTTT. Amino acids: CASSFRDNYNSPLHF.